This T cell receptor beta chain was documented in a study of cytomegalovirus exposure and HLA in healthy donors. Broader study findings: In vitro work confirmed that a few CMV-associated chains recognize CMV antigens. The study found most TCR sequences rare, yet found some public TCRs in many donors.

Using immunoSEQ multiplex PCR, the repertoire was profiled, and TCRdb retains in-frame clones only, with some absent. The sample contains 150,000 or so clones, roughly nine tenths of which appear only once. In the case of this clone: As yet, its antigen is unknown.

This CDR3 has 13 amino acids. Germline V CDR1 and CDR2: SGHRS, YFSETQ. Trimming took off 4 bases at V and 4 bases at J, with 8 bases between the two ends. The receptor was derived from a woman aged 18-29 years in good health and CMV-seropositive. The sample taken for sequencing was PBMCs. The rearrangement uses TRBV5-1 and TRBJ1-4; tentative D call: TRBD1 (5 bases). CDR3 sequence (DNA): TGCGCCAGCAGCGGGGCCATTAATGAAAAACTGTTTTTT. This codes for CASSGAINEKLFF.